A single sample is the source of the 22 T cell receptor beta chains below, sequenced in a study of OX40 agonist ivuxolimab in advanced cancers. Repertoires were generated with immunoSEQ multiplex PCR, while TCRdb's copy carries only in-frame clones and drops some. The table lists 65,000 to 75,000 clones, approximately 81% of them singletons, with 6% to 7.5% in the top ten. The input for sequencing was CD4+ or CD8+ T cells sorted from blood, taken in a trial of the OX40 agonist ivuxolimab. Receptors originate from an adult with an advanced solid tumor such as melanoma, head and neck, liver or kidney cancer.

This sequence joins TRBV19 and TRBJ1-4; 7 nucleotides agree with TRBD1. CDR3 length equals 14 residues. Germline V gene data show CDR1 as LNHDA and CDR2 as SQIVND (reference sequence). V was pared by 5 bases and J by 3 bases, with 3 bases of the junction left unmatched. CDR3 protein: CASSDRDSNEKLFF. DNA for the CDR3: TGTGCCAGTAGTGACAGGGACTCTAATGAAAAACTGTTTTTT.

The chain uses TRBV28 and TRBJ2-3; 10 nucleotides match TRBD2. Germline values: CDR1 MDHEN, CDR2 SYDVKM. V dropped 6 bases and J dropped 6; count of bases not matched to a gene: 9. This CDR3 contains 15 residues. CDR3 residues: CASSQATSGVDTQYF. Here the CDR3 DNA reads TGTGCCAGCAGCCAAGCTACTAGCGGGGTGGATACGCAGTATTTT.

This clone came up once. J is TRBJ2-3 and V is TRBV27; D may correspond to TRBD1 or TRBD2 (5 bases each). CDR3 length: 14 residues. Germline lookup yields CDR1 MNHEY and CDR2 SMNVEV (reference sequence). V was trimmed by 11 bases and J by 2 bases, leaving 17 bases between them. This CDR3 is CAAGRGGPTDTQYF. CDR3 in DNA: TGTGCCGCAGGTCGTGGGGGTCCCACAGATACGCAGTATTTT.

About this clone itself: A junction boundary mismatches the germline segment, possibly from a read error. The V and J genes are TRBV7-7 and TRBJ2-5; 10 positions match TRBD2. This CDR3 has 15 residues. CDR1 is SSHAT and CDR2 is FNYEAQ in the germline V gene (reference sequence). CDR3 loop: CASSTTSGVLETQYF. The CDR3 nucleotides read TGTGCTAGCAGCACAACTAGCGGGGTCCTAGAGACCCAGTACTTC.

The chain uses TRBV2 and TRBJ1-5; D gene ambiguous. Trimming shortened V by 1 base and J by 0 bases, and 4 bases separated the two germline ends. The CDR3 spans 14 residues. Germline V gene lookup returns CDR1 SNHLY and CDR2 FYNNEI. In nucleotides, the CDR3 is TGTGCCAGCAGTGAAGGCAGTAGCAATCAGCCCCAGCATTTT. It encodes CASSEGSSNQPQHF. The full variable domain, with the rest looked up from reference TRBV2 and TRBJ1-5, is EPEVTQTPSHQVTQMGQEVILRCVPISNHLYFYWYRQILGQKVEFLVSFYNNEISEKSEIFDDQFSVERPDGSNFTLKIRSTKLEDSAMYFCASSEGSSNQPQHFGDGTRLSIL.

This rearrangement joins TRBV7-6 to TRBJ2-2; D is unclear. Deletions cut 0 bases from V and 7 bases from J, with 15 bases between. The CDR3 loop spans 16 amino acids. Germline CDR1 and CDR2: SGHVS and FNYEAQ. The CDR3 DNA reads as TGTGCCAGCAGCTTAGCTCACCACAGTGTGGGCGGGGAGCTGTTTTTT. This gives the protein CASSLAHHSVGGELFF.

This sequence joins TRBV25-1 and TRBJ1-6; D is perhaps TRBD1 (5 bases). Germline lookup yields CDR1 MGHDK and CDR2 SYGVNS. Between the trimmed V and J ends, which lost 6 bases and 10 bases, there was a span of 13 bases. The CDR3 contains 13 residues. This CDR3 reads CASSRGIGSPLHF. For the CDR3, the DNA is TGTGCCAGCAGCCGGGGGATAGGATCACCCCTCCACTTT.

The V and J genes are TRBV19 and TRBJ1-1; the D is unclear. Trimming removed 5 bases at V and 2 bases at J, with 12 bases between. There are 14 residues in the CDR3. The germline V gene encodes CDR1 LNHDA and CDR2 SQIVND (reference sequence). The CDR3 here is CASSHGGLNTEAFF. DNA of the CDR3: TGTGCCAGTAGTCATGGCGGATTAAACACTGAAGCTTTCTTT. Full variable domain (outside the CDR3, taken from reference TRBV19 and TRBJ1-1): DGGITQSPKYLFRKEGQNVTLSCEQNLNHDAMYWYRQDPGQGLRLIYYSQIVNDFQKGDIAEGYSVSREKKESFPLTVTSAQKNPTAFYLCASSHGGLNTEAFFGQGTRLTVV.

The chain uses TRBV5-6 and TRBJ2-3; D is uncertain. Trimming left V 0 bases short and J 6 bases short, with 14 bases between. Per the germline V gene, CDR1 is SGHDT and CDR2 is YYEEEE. The CDR3 is 15 residues long. The DNA for the CDR3 is TGTGCCAGCAGCTTGGCCCTCCTGCCGGGCGATACGCAGTATTTT. This sequence encodes CASSLALLPGDTQYF.

The rearrangement links TRBV28 to TRBJ1-2; 9 bases match TRBD1. This CDR3 contains 13 residues. Germline values: CDR1 MDHEN, CDR2 SYDVKM. V was clipped by 7 bases and J by 2 bases; unmatched bases: 2. Here the CDR3 DNA reads TGTGCCAGCACGGACAGGGGAAACTATGGCTACACCTTC. It translates to CASTDRGNYGYTF.

The V call is TRBV19, the J call TRBJ1-1; 9 bases are shared with TRBD1. In germline, CDR1 is LNHDA, CDR2 SQIVND (reference sequence). The CDR3 sequence is 13 residues long. J gave up 3 bases and V 8 bases, and 4 bases lay outside the gene matches. For the CDR3, the DNA is TGTGCCAGTTACGACAGGGGGGACACTGAAGCTTTCTTT. Translated: CASYDRGDTEAFF.

This sequence joins TRBV19 and TRBJ1-5; TRBD1 is a possible D gene (5 bases). In germline, CDR1 is LNHDA, CDR2 SQIVND (reference sequence). This CDR3 is built from 16 residues. V was cut by 5 bases and J by 0 bases, with 14 bases left in between. CDR3 amino acids: CASSSGTPYSNQPQHF. In DNA, the CDR3 is TGTGCCAGTAGTTCCGGGACCCCCTATAGCAATCAGCCCCAGCATTTT. The entire variable domain, with the rest obtained from reference TRBV19 and TRBJ1-5, is as follows: DGGITQSPKYLFRKEGQNVTLSCEQNLNHDAMYWYRQDPGQGLRLIYYSQIVNDFQKGDIAEGYSVSREKKESFPLTVTSAQKNPTAFYLCASSSGTPYSNQPQHFGDGTRLSIL.

V is TRBV28 and J is TRBJ1-1; D uncertain. CDR3 length: 13 residues. Per the germline V gene, CDR1 is MDHEN and CDR2 is SYDVKM. The V end lost 4 bases, the J end lost 6 bases, and 12 bases lay between the germline ends. The CDR3 sequence is CASSYPGSPEAFF. In DNA, the CDR3 is TGTGCCAGCAGTTACCCGGGCAGCCCTGAAGCTTTCTTT.

This clone was counted only a few times. CDR3 region: CASSSGQGSNQPQHF. The CDR3 DNA reads as TGTGCCAGCAGTTCCGGACAGGGTAGCAATCAGCCCCAGCATTTT. This rearrangement joins TRBV7-9 to TRBJ1-5; 8 nucleotides match TRBD1. This CDR3 has 15 amino acids. V was pared by 6 bases and J by 0 bases, with 4 bases of the junction left unmatched. Germline CDR1 reads SEHNR; CDR2 reads FQNEAQ (reference sequence).

The chain combines TRBV28 with TRBJ1-2; no firm D call. Trimming took off 5 bases at V and 2 bases at J, with 18 bases between the two ends. The germline V gene encodes CDR1 MDHEN and CDR2 SYDVKM. The CDR3 has 16 amino acids. CDR3 coding DNA: TGTGCCAGCAGTCCCTTCCGGTTGGACGGGAACTATGGCTACACCTTC. It translates to CASSPFRLDGNYGYTF.

The chain uses TRBV2 and TRBJ2-5; no clear D gene. V dropped 4 bases and J dropped 4 bases, with 10 bases sitting between them. The CDR3 contains 13 residues. Germline-derived CDR1 and CDR2 are SNHLY and FYNNEI. The CDR3 nucleotides are TGTGCCAGCAGTGTCGAGGTTGGAGAGACCCAGTACTTC. Translated, it gives CASSVEVGETQYF.

The CDR3 spells CASTPGDAGSYEQYF. DNA of the CDR3: TGTGCCAGCACCCCTGGGGATGCGGGCTCCTACGAGCAGTACTTC. This chain joins TRBV6-1 and TRBJ2-7, with D perhaps matching TRBD2 (5 bases). V was shortened by 7 bases and J by 0 bases, with 16 bases between the two germline ends. The CDR3 runs 15 residues. Germline-derived CDR1 and CDR2 are MNHNS and SASEGT.

J is TRBJ1-5 and V is TRBV6-5; D is unclear. The germline V gene encodes CDR1 MNHEY and CDR2 SVGAGI. The length of the CDR3 is 14 residues. Trimming pared 8 bases from V and 0 bases from J, leaving 11 bases between. CDR3 loop: CASRAVYSNQPQHF. CDR3 nucleotides: TGTGCCAGCCGGGCCGTTTATAGCAATCAGCCCCAGCATTTT.

The chain links TRBV7-8 to TRBJ2-3, with D unclear. V lost 4 bases to trimming and J lost 6 bases, with 11 bases between them. Germline V lookup: CDR1 SGHVS, CDR2 FQNEAQ. The CDR3 is made up of 13 amino acids. CDR3 protein: CASSSGFVDTQYF. The DNA for the CDR3 is TGTGCCAGCAGCTCAGGATTTGTGGATACGCAGTATTTT.

The genes are TRBV2 and TRBJ2-3; D not certain. The germline CDR1 and CDR2 sequences are SNHLY and FYNNEI. The CDR3 is 13 residues long. V was pared by 8 bases and J by 0 bases, with 9 bases between. The CDR3 bases are TGTGCCAGCTCTACTTCTAGCACAGATACGCAGTATTTT. Protein: CASSTSSTDTQYF.

The V gene is TRBV28, the J gene TRBJ2-1; TRBD1 or TRBD2 may be the D gene (6 bases each). This CDR3 has 13 residues. Trimming took off 6 bases at V and 4 bases at J, with 10 bases between the two ends. CDR1 and CDR2 from the germline V gene are MDHEN and SYDVKM. Written as DNA, the CDR3 is TGTGCCAGCAGAGGAGGGGGTTACAATGAGCAGTTCTTC. The encoded protein is CASRGGGYNEQFF.

A single count supports this clone. The chain couples TRBV10-3 to TRBJ1-2; 9 bases line up with TRBD1. This CDR3 contains 15 residues. The V gene end was trimmed by 4 bases and the J gene end by 8 bases; junction bases not matched to a gene: 11. Germline loops: CDR1 ENHRY, CDR2 SYGVKD. As DNA, the CDR3 is TGTGCCATCAGTGCCCCGGGACAGGGCATGCAGGGCTACACCTTC. This translates into CAISAPGQGMQGYTF.